This T cell receptor (beta chain) was identified in a study of CD8+CD57+ T cells in acquired aplastic anemia (dated by TCRdb to about 2018). About the full investigation: Extracted DNA from sorted CD4+ and CD8+ cells averaged approximately 3 ug, ranging from roughly 0.17 to 27.4 ug. CD8+CD57+ expansion was defined as a frequency above the mean frequency observed in healthy subjects.

The patients picked for sequencing were ones in whom flow cytometry had shown an expansion of CD8+CD57+ cells. All patients had severe acquired aplastic anemia diagnosed by International Study of Aplastic Anemia and Agranulocytosis and Camitta criteria. Patients had received no therapy at the time of blood sampling. In this study, sorted CD4+ and CD8+ T cells from the blood of healthy subjects and of severe aplastic anemia patients had their TCR repertoires deep-sequenced. Patients were enrolled in the USA under clinicaltrials.gov protocols 00001620, 01623167, 00001397, 00071045, 00081523 and 00961064. Ficoll-Paque density gradient centrifugation was used to isolate peripheral blood mononuclear cells. CD4+ and CD8+ T cells were sorted by FACS or magnetic beads before DNA extraction. The trim is 4 bases for V and 3 bases for J, with a gap of 16 bases between the germline ends. The CDR3 starts with the cysteine, ends with the phenylalanine, and has 16 residues. CDR3 DNA only is kept here, 48 bases in frame from base 1. The germline V gene (reference sequence) yields SGHNT for CDR1 and YYREEE for CDR2.

Profiling of TCR beta VDJ combinations and CDR3 sequences used genomic DNA as the template. An Illumina HiSeq 2000 was the platform used for TCR repertoire sequencing. The source study handled its data this way. TRBV/TRBJ rearrangement plots, CDR3 size and DJ length profiles, and Simpson's diversity index were used to assess repertoires. The immunodominant clone was defined as the most abundant DNA sequence in deep sequencing data. CDR3 amino acid sequences were screened for sharing across subjects and compared with published repertoires and the VDJdb database. In TCRdb, the public reads were trimmed at Q25 with fastp and aligned with MiXCR, with productive beta chains retained. Each entry merges the rows of one CDR3 protein and shows their most common DNA and genes. The V and J calls and clone size are TCRdb's, not the authors'. The sample includes under 150,000 distinct CDR3 sequences, with 30% to 45% observed a single time. The leading ten clones occupy approximately 2.6% of the sample.

As for this clonotype: Its antigen is currently not known. No per-base quality is available; no much larger clone lies one base away.

What the work shows at the level of the full study, not this receptor alone: Although 25 to 30 CD8+ CDR3 sequences were shared by patients and controls, these sequences appeared highly expressed in patients and within the immunodominant clones of patients. CD8+ Simpson's diversity did not differ significantly between patients and healthy controls (P=0.060).

The sequence was obtained from a human donor with aplastic anemia. The rearrangement joined TRBV5-4 to TRBJ2-2; the D region possibly corresponds to TRBD2 (6 bases align). Sequencing was performed on sorted CD4+, CD8+, or CD8+CD57+ T cells (not recorded which) from PBMCs. The CDR3 has the sequence CASSRPTSLDTGELFF. The DNA sequence is as follows: TGTGCCAGCAGCCGCCCGACTAGTCTAGACACCGGGGAGCTGTTTTTT.